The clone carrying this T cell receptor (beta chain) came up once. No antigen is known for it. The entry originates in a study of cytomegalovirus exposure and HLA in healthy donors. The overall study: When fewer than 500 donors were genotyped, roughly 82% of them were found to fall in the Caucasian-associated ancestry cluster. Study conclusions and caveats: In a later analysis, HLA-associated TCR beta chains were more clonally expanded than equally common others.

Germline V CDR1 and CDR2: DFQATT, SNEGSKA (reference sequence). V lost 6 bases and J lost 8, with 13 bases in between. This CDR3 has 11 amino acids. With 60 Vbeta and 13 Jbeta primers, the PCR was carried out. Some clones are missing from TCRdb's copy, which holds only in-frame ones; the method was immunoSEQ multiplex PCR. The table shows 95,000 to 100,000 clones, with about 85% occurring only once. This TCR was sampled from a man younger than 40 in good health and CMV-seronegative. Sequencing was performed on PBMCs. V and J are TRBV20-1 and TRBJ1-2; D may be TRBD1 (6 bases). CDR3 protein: CSAGKDSGYTF. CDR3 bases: TGCAGTGCGGGCAAGGACAGCGGCTACACCTTC.